These 22 T cell receptor beta chains originate from one sample sequenced in a study of blood T cell repertoires in COVID-19. Sequencing was performed with immunoSEQ multiplex PCR; in TCRdb, only in-frame clones are kept and a portion is missing. Among some 200,000 clones listed, 80% to 90% were seen once. Sequenced input: peripheral blood. The receptor source for this set is a man in his forties with active or convalescent COVID-19.

The V and J genes are TRBV30 and TRBJ2-7; weak D call: TRBD2 (6 bases). V lost 2 bases, J lost 6 bases, and 11 bases lay in between. Germline V gene lookup returns CDR1 GTSNPN and CDR2 SVGIG (reference sequence). The CDR3 has 12 residues. CDR3 in DNA: TGTGCCTGGAGTCCCGGAGGGACCGAGCAGTACTTC. Translated: CAWSPGGTEQYF.

The rearrangement links TRBV10-1 to TRBJ1-1, with a weak D call TRBD1 (6 bases). The germline CDR1 and CDR2 sequences are WNHNN and SYGVQD (reference sequence). Deletions cut 6 bases from V and 8 bases from J, with 16 bases between. CDR3 size: 13 residues. The CDR3 region has the DNA TGCGCCAGCAGCCGATCCGGACAGCCCGAAGCTTTCTTT. Residues: CASSRSGQPEAFF.

The V and J genes are TRBV28 and TRBJ1-6, with a weak D call TRBD1 (5 bases). The CDR3 covers 15 residues. V lost 5 bases to trimming and J lost 7 bases, with 15 bases between them. Germline V gives CDR1 MDHEN, CDR2 SYDVKM. The CDR3 nucleotides read TGTGCCAGCAGTAGGCGGCAGGGAGGGAATTCACCCCTCCACTTT. Translated: CASSRRQGGNSPLHF.

V usage is TRBV24-1 and J usage is TRBJ1-1, with D possibly TRBD1 on 6 matching bases. CDR1 is KGHDR, CDR2 SFDVKD, per germline. This CDR3 comprises 13 residues. Trimming left V 7 bases short and J 10 bases short, with 18 bases between. The CDR3 here is CATRGTPEGAAFF. CDR3 bases: TGTGCCACCAGAGGGACACCAGAAGGTGCAGCTTTCTTT.

This sequence joins TRBV12-3 or TRBV12-4 and TRBJ2-7, with D perhaps matching TRBD2 (6 bases). This CDR3 has 11 amino acids. V was trimmed by 8 bases and J by 5 bases, leaving 10 bases between them. CDR3 sequence reads: CASSPGDEQYF. CDR3 sequence (DNA): TGTGCCAGCTCCCCGGGGGACGAGCAGTACTTC.

This clone was recorded once. The J gene is TRBJ1-2, the V gene TRBV7-2; 7 bases are a match to TRBD1. Germline-derived CDR1 and CDR2 are SGHTA and FQGNSA. The length of the CDR3 is 15 residues. V lost 1 base and J lost 2; bases outside the gene matches: 4. The CDR3 region is CASSLVSGGNYGYTF. CDR3 sequence (DNA): TGTGCCAGCAGCTTAGTGTCAGGGGGAAACTATGGCTACACCTTC.

The CDR3 spells CASSLGGAGRDTIYF. As DNA, the CDR3 is TGTGCCAGCAGTTTGGGGGGGGCAGGTCGGGACACCATATATTTT. This chain joins TRBV28 and TRBJ1-3; TRBD1 might be the D (6 bases). Germline lookup yields CDR1 MDHEN and CDR2 SYDVKM. Trimming stripped 3 bases from V and 8 bases from J, with 17 bases between. The CDR3 length is 15 residues.

The chain joins TRBV6-5 to TRBJ1-4, with D possibly TRBD1 on 5 matching bases. This CDR3 contains 13 residues. From germline, CDR1 is MNHEY and CDR2 SVGAGI. The V end was cut by 2 bases, the J end by 8 bases, with 9 bases between. The CDR3 here is CASSYAGREKLFF. The CDR3 region has the DNA TGTGCCAGCAGTTACGCGGGGCGGGAAAAACTGTTTTTT.

The chain is built from TRBV6-5 and TRBJ1-1, with unresolved D. V was clipped by 7 bases and J by 2 bases, with 8 bases between them. This CDR3 region has 12 residues. Germline values: CDR1 MNHEY, CDR2 SVGAGI. CDR3 coding DNA: TGTGCCAGCAAAGTGAGAAACACTGAAGCTTTCTTT. The encoded protein is CASKVRNTEAFF.

The sample holds a few counts of this clone. The chain combines TRBV7-2 with TRBJ1-6, with D perhaps matching TRBD1 (5 bases). The CDR3 loop spans 15 amino acids. V lost 1 base and J 10 bases, leaving 14 bases between the germline ends. Germline V lookup: CDR1 SGHTA, CDR2 FQGNSA. CDR3 protein: CASSLDGVGGSPLHF. The DNA for the CDR3 is TGTGCCAGCAGCTTAGATGGGGTCGGGGGGTCACCCCTCCACTTT.

The rearrangement links TRBV7-9 to TRBJ2-5, with a weak D call TRBD2 (6 bases). Looked up from germline, CDR1 is SEHNR and CDR2 is FQNEAQ (reference sequence). This CDR3 has 13 residues. V was pared by 5 bases and J by 4 bases, with 11 bases between. Here the CDR3 reads CASSMDGRETQYF. The DNA for the CDR3 is TGTGCCAGCAGCATGGACGGGAGAGAGACCCAGTACTTC.

The V call is TRBV6-1, the J call TRBJ1-5; D gene ambiguous. Germline V CDR1 and CDR2: MNHNS, SASEGT. This CDR3 has 16 amino acids. V lost 2 bases and J 4 bases, leaving 15 bases between the germline ends. The CDR3 nucleotides are TGTGCCAGCAGTGAATACCTAGGCGCGACGAATCAGCCCCAGCATTTT. Protein: CASSEYLGATNQPQHF.

This clone was seen only a few times. V gene TRBV5-5 combines with J gene TRBJ1-1; the D gene is possibly TRBD1 (6 bases). The CDR3 runs 15 residues. The germline gives CDR1 SGHKS, CDR2 YYEKEE (reference sequence). The V end was cut by 3 bases, the J end by 4 bases, with 16 bases between. DNA for the CDR3: TGTGCCAGCAGCTGGATGACGGACAGCGTCACTGAAGCTTTCTTT. Translated: CASSWMTDSVTEAFF.

This rearrangement joins TRBV20-1 to TRBJ1-2; D is unclear. The V end lost 1 base, the J end lost 6 bases, and 6 bases lay between the germline ends. There are 11 residues in the CDR3. Germline values: CDR1 DFQATT, CDR2 SNEGSKA (reference sequence). The DNA of the CDR3 is TGCAGTGCTAGAGTGTCAAATGGCTACACCTTC. The encoded protein is CSARVSNGYTF.

The CDR3 loop reads CASSFIRARGGELFF. CDR3 nucleotides: TGTGCCAGCAGCTTTATCAGGGCCCGTGGCGGGGAGCTGTTTTTT. The chain carries TRBV7-2 and TRBJ2-2; TRBD1 is a possible D gene (5 bases). The CDR3 has 15 residues. Germline V lookup: CDR1 SGHTA, CDR2 FQGNSA. The germline V and J ends were trimmed by 3 bases and 7 bases, with 15 bases remaining between them.

The chain carries TRBV11-2 and TRBJ1-2, with D perhaps TRBD1 (5 bases). Germline CDR1 SGHAT, CDR2 FQNNGV. CDR3 size: 13 residues. Trimming removed 1 base from V and 6 bases from J, with 9 bases in between. The CDR3 DNA sequence: TGTGCCAGCAGCTTAGGCAGGGTGGATGGCTACACCTTC. This codes for CASSLGRVDGYTF.

The rearrangement joins TRBV7-8 to TRBJ2-2, with TRBD1 as a possible D gene (5 bases). The CDR3 runs 17 residues. CDR1 and CDR2 from the germline V gene are SGHVS and FQNEAQ. V lost 8 bases to trimming and J lost 0 bases, with 19 bases between them. The CDR3 loop reads CASQWFRRQSNTGELFF. CDR3 coding DNA: TGTGCCAGCCAATGGTTCCGGAGACAGTCGAACACCGGGGAGCTGTTTTTT.

The chain is built from TRBV4-2 and TRBJ1-1; TRBD1 matches 10 bases. The CDR3 length is 16 residues. V was pared by 4 bases and J by 5 bases, with 10 bases of the junction left unmatched. Looked up from germline, CDR1 is LGHNA and CDR2 is YNFKEQ. The CDR3 reads CASSPRQGAEGTEAFF. The DNA for the CDR3 is TGTGCCAGCAGCCCGCGACAGGGGGCTGAAGGTACTGAAGCTTTCTTT.

This clone was observed a few times. The V and J genes are TRBV2 and TRBJ2-3; the match to TRBD2 covers 11 bases. The CDR3 sequence is 15 residues long. The V and J ends lost 7 bases and 5 bases, in that order; junction bases with no gene match: 8. Germline V gene sequence: CDR1 SNHLY, CDR2 FYNNEI. CDR3 bases: TGTGCCAGCAAGATAACCGGGACTAGCGGAGATACGCAGTATTTT. Amino acids: CASKITGTSGDTQYF.

A word on this clone: The sample holds other DNA sequences that translate to the same CDR3. The chain links TRBV9 to TRBJ1-1, with D possibly TRBD1 on 6 matching bases. V dropped 0 bases and J dropped 1 base, with 7 bases sitting between them. CDR1 SGDLS and CDR2 YYNGEE come from the germline V gene. This CDR3 has 14 amino acids. This CDR3 is CASSVVTGNTEAFF. In DNA form, the CDR3 reads TGTGCCAGCAGCGTAGTGACAGGGAACACTGAAGCTTTCTTT.

The chain recombines TRBV12-5 with TRBJ1-4, with a possible D match to TRBD1 (5 bases). CDR1 and CDR2 from the germline V gene are LGHNT and FRNRAP. This CDR3 is 15 amino acids long. The germline V and J ends were trimmed by 6 bases and 5 bases, with 16 bases remaining between them. The CDR3 region has the DNA TGTGCTAGTGGACAGGACGGTAGGGAAAATGAAAAACTGTTTTTT. The encoded protein is CASGQDGRENEKLFF.

This rearrangement joins TRBV7-2 to TRBJ1-2; a weak D match, TRBD1 (5 bases). Per the germline V gene, CDR1 is SGHTA and CDR2 is FQGNSA. V dropped 2 bases and J dropped 4 bases, with 11 bases sitting between them. The CDR3 is made up of 14 amino acids. CDR3 nucleotide sequence: TGTGCCAGCAGCTTACAAGAAGGGGCCTATGGCTACACCTTC. Translating gives CASSLQEGAYGYTF.